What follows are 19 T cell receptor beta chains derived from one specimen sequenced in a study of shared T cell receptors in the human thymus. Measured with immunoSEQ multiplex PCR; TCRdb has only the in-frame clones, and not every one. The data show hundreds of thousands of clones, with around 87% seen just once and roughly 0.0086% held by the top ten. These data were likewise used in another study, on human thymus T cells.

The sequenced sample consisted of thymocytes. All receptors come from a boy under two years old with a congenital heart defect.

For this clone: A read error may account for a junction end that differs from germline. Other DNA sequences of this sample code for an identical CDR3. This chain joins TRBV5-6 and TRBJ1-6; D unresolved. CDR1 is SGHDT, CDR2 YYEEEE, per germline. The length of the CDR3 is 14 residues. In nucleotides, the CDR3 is TGTGCCAGCGGGAGTAGCTCCTATAATTCCCCCCTCCACTTT. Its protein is CASGSSSYNSPLHF.

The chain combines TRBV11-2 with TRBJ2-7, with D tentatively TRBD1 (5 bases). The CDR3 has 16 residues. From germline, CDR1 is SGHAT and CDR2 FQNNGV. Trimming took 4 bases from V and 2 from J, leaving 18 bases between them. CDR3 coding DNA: TGTGCCAGCAGCTCCTCCGAAGAAGACAGCGCCTACGAGCAGTACTTC. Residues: CASSSSEEDSAYEQYF.

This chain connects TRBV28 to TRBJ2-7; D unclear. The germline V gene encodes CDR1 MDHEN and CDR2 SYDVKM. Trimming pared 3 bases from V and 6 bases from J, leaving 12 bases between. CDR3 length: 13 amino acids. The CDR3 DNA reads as TGTGCCAGCAGTTTTAACAGTTCCGGCGAGCAGTACTTC. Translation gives CASSFNSSGEQYF. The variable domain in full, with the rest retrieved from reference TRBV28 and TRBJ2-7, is DVKVTQSSRYLVKRTGEKVFLECVQDMDHENMFWYRQDPGLGLRLIYFSYDVKMKEKGDIPEGYSVSREKKERFSLILESASTNQTSMYLCASSFNSSGEQYFGPGTRLTVT.

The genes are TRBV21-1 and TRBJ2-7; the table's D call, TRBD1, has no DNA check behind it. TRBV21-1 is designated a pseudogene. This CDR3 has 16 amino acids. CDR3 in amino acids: CASSRQTGGFLYEQYF. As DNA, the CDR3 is TGTGCCAGCAGCAGGCAGACAGGGGGCTTCCTCTACGAGCAGTACTTC.

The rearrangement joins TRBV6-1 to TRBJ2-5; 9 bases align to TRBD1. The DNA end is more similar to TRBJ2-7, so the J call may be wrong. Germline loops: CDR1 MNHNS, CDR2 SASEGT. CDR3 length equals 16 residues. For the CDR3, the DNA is TGTGCCAGCAGTGGGCCGTGGGGACAGGGCTCCTACGAGCAGTACTTC. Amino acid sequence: CASSGPWGQGSYEQYF.

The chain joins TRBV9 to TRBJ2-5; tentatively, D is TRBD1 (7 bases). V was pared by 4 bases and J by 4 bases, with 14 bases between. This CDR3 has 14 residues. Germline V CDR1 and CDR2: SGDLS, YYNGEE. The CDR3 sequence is CASSMEGAGETQYF. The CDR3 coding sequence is TGTGCCAGCAGCATGGAGGGGGCGGGAGAGACCCAGTACTTC.

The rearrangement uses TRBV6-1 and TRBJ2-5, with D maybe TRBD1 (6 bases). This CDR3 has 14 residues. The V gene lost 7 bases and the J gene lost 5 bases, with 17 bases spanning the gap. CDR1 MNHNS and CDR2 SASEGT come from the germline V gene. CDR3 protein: CASTFAGAGETQYF. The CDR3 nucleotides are TGTGCCAGCACATTCGCAGGGGCTGGTGAGACCCAGTACTTC.

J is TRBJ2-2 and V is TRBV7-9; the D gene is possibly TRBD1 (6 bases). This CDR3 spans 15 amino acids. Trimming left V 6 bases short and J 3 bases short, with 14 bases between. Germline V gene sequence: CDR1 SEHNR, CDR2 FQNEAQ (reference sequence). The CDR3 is CASRDPGHYTGELFF. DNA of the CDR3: TGTGCCAGCAGGGATCCGGGACACTACACCGGGGAGCTGTTTTTT.

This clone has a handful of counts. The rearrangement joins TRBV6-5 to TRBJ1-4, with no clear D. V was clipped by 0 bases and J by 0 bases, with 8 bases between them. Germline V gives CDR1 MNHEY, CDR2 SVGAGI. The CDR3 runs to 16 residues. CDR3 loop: CASSYSVPATNEKLFF. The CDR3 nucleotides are TGTGCCAGCAGTTACTCTGTCCCCGCAACTAATGAAAAACTGTTTTTT.

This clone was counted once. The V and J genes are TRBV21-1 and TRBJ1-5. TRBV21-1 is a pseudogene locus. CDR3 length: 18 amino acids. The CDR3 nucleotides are TGTGCCAGCAGCAAAGCCCGGTCCCAATCTTATAGCAATCAGCCCCAGCATTTT. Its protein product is CASSKARSQSYSNQPQHF.

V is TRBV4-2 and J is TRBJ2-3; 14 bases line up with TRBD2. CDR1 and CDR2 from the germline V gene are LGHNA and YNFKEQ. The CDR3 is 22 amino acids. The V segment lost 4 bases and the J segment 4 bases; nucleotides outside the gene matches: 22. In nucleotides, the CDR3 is TGTGCCAGCAGCCCAGCAAGTAAAGCGACTAGCGGGGGGGCCTTGGTGCCAGATACGCAGTATTTT. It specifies CASSPASKATSGGALVPDTQYF.

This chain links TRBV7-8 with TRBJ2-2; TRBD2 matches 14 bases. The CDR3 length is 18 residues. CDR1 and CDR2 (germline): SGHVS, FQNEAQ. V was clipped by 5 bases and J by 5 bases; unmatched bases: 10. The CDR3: CASSERLAGGPMTGELFF. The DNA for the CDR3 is TGTGCCAGCAGCGAAAGACTAGCGGGAGGGCCTATGACCGGGGAGCTGTTTTTT. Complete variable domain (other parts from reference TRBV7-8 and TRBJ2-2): GAGVSQSPRYKVAKRGQDVALRCDPISGHVSLFWYQQALGQGPEFLTYFQNEAQLDKSGLPSDRFFAERPEGSVSTLKIQRTQQEDSAVYLCASSERLAGGPMTGELFFGEGSRLTVL.

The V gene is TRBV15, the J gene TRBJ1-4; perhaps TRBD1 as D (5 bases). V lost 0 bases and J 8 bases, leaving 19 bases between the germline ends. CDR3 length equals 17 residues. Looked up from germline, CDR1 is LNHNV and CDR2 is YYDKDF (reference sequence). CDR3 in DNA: TGTGCCACCAGCAGAGAGGGTGGGGGGAGAGAACAGGAAAAACTGTTTTTT. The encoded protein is CATSREGGGREQEKLFF.

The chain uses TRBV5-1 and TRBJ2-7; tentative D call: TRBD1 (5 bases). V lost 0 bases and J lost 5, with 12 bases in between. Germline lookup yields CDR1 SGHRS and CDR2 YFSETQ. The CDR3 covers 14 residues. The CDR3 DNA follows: TGCGCCAGCAGCTTGGCAGGGCCCCCGGACGAGCAGTACTTC. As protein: CASSLAGPPDEQYF.

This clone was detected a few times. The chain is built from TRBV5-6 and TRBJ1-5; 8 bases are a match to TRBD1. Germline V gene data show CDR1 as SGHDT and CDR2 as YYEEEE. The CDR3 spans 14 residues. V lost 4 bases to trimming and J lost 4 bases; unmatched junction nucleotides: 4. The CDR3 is CASSTGQANQPQHF. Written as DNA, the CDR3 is TGTGCCAGCAGCACGGGACAGGCAAATCAGCCCCAGCATTTT.

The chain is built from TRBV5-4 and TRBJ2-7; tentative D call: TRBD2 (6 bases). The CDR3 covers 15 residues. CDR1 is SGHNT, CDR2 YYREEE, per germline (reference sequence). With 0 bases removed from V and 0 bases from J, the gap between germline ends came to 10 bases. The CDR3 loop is CASSLVSSDSYEQYF. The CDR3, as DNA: TGTGCCAGCAGCTTGGTGTCTAGCGACTCCTACGAGCAGTACTTC.

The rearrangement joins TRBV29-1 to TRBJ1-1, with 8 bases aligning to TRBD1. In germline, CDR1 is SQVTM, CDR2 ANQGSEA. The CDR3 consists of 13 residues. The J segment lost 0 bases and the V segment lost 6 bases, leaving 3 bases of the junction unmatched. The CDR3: CSVPGQVNTEAFF. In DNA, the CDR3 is TGCAGCGTCCCGGGACAGGTGAACACTGAAGCTTTCTTT.

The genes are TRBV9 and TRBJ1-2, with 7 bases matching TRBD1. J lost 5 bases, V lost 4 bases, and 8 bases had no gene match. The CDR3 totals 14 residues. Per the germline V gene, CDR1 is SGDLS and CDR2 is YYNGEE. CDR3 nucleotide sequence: TGTGCCAGCAGCCGGGATGGGGACAGTTATGGCTACACCTTC. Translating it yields CASSRDGDSYGYTF.

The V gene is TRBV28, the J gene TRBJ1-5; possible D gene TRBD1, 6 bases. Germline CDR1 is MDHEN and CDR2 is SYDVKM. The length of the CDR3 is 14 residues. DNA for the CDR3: TGTGCGGGGGCCGATATGCGTTACGGTCAGCCCCAGCATTTT. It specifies CAGADMRYGQPQHF.